This TCR beta chain was recorded in a study of T cells after yellow fever vaccination. Whole-study findings and limits: Faster peaking, at day 5 versus 15, marked a secondary response that was weaker.

The TCR cDNA carried a universal primer site and UMIs from 5'RACE template switching. TCRdb used MiXCR to reprocess the 5' RACE reads, holding one entry per CDR3 protein. The sample contains 500,000 to 700,000 distinct CDR3 sequences, 15% to 20% of which appear only once. Germline-derived CDR1 and CDR2 are MNHNS and SASEGT. The V gene end was trimmed by 6 bases and the J gene end by 1 base; junction bases not matched to a gene: 9. CDR3 length: 16 residues. This clonotype is a singleton in its sample. Its antigen is still unknown. J is TRBJ2-1 and V is TRBV6-1; 7 bases match TRBD2. The TCR originated in a man between 25 and 39 years old who received the YFV17D yellow fever vaccine. The source material was PBMCs, sampled 15 days after the yellow fever booster vaccination. CDR3 sequence (DNA): TGTGCCAGCAGACCCACTCTAGCGGTATCCTACAATGAGCAGTTCTTC. As protein: CASRPTLAVSYNEQFF.